Reported below is one T cell receptor (beta chain). This entry is derived from a study of blood T cell repertoires in COVID-19. The V and J ends lost 7 bases and 6 bases, in that order; junction bases with no gene match: 9. Per the germline V gene, CDR1 is MGHDK and CDR2 is SYGVNS. The length of the CDR3 is 14 residues. TCRdb keeps only in-frame clones here, not all; method: immunoSEQ multiplex PCR. Of about 180,000 clones in the sample, 80% to 85% are singletons; the top ten hold around 7%. Sequencing was carried out using peripheral blood. This rearrangement joins TRBV25-1 to TRBJ1-2, with 9 bases lining up with TRBD1. The source of this sequence is a woman in her thirties or forties with COVID-19, enrolled during active disease. CDR3 in amino acids: CASTFTGGGHGYTF. CDR3 DNA: TGTGCCAGCACATTCACAGGGGGCGGTCATGGCTACACCTTC.